A selection of T cell receptor beta chains follows, all from one sample in a study of blood T cell repertoires in COVID-19. TCRdb keeps only in-frame clones here, not all; method: immunoSEQ multiplex PCR. The table shows approximately 37,000 clones, with over 70% occurring only once. The material sequenced was peripheral blood. The origin of the receptors is a human donor in a cohort sampled during active COVID-19. CDR3s leave out the opening cysteine and the closing phenylalanine or tryptophan. Each record gives: J gene, V gene, CDR3 protein.

TRBJ1-1	TRBV11-2	ASSLGQGGLRSAF
TRBJ1-6	TRBV9	ASSVGGGSASPLH
TRBJ1-6	TRBV5-4	ASSRDRGNSPLH
TRBJ1-2	TRBV6-5	ATTKGHQSNYGYT
TRBJ2-2	TRBV30	ASSGMTGELF
TRBJ2-7	TRBV11-2	ASSLTGGSSYEQY
TRBJ2-3	TRBV29-1	SVAGATSTDTQY
TRBJ2-3	TRBV12-3/TRBV12-4	ASKGVSTQY
TRBJ2-3	TRBV7-9	ASSSGQGVY
TRBJ2-7	TRBV5-6	ASSLFYEQY
TRBJ2-5	TRBV6-5	ASSTPRGAVETQY
TRBJ2-1	TRBV11-2	ASSLSAAGSYNEQF
TRBJ2-1	TRBV19	ASRGSGGSRREQF
TRBJ1-6	TRBV9	ASSAAGQGNSPLH
TRBJ2-7	TRBV5-4	ASSRSGTYEQY
TRBJ1-2	TRBV6-6	ASSYPAGENYGYT